This T cell receptor beta chain was found in a study of neoadjuvant nivolumab and ipilimumab in lung cancer. Study-wide points: Resected-tumor TCR richness correlated positively with pretherapy blood richness. Compared with tumor-adjacent uninvolved lung, resected tumors showed greater richness and clonality.

This clone was counted once. Its antigen is unknown. Sequenced by immunoSEQ multiplex PCR; TCRdb stores in-frame clones only, minus some. The sample lists 40,000 to 60,000 clones, 75% to 90% occurring once. The sequence derives from an adult with non-small cell lung cancer. Some clones in this sample may be carry-over from other donors' samples. This sample comprised blood, obtained before neoadjuvant nivolumab, alone or with ipilimumab.

CDR3 sequence (DNA): TGTGCCAGCAGCTTGGCCGGGATAGCGCCTAGCACAGATACGCAGTATTTT. Translation: CASSLAGIAPSTDTQYF. This chain connects TRBV5-4 to TRBJ2-3; D is possibly TRBD2 (5 bases). The CDR3 has 17 amino acids. The V end was cut by 0 bases, the J end by 0 bases, with 14 bases between. Germline V gives CDR1 SGHNT, CDR2 YYREEE (reference sequence).